The next 15 T cell receptor beta chains were all read from a single sample in a study of shared clonotypes between healthy human individuals. Measured with immunoSEQ multiplex PCR; TCRdb has only the in-frame clones, and not every one. The sample records about 1 million clones, 60% to 80% being singletons. Sequencing was carried out using memory CD4+ T cells sorted from blood. The subset here: CD45RA-negative fraction. These TCRs come from a man in his late teens or twenties in good health.

There are a few counts of this clone. The V gene is TRBV19, the J gene TRBJ1-1; D gene ambiguous. This CDR3 contains 11 residues. The V gene lost 5 bases and the J gene lost 10 bases, with 11 bases spanning the gap. The V gene's germline CDR1 is LNHDA and CDR2 SQIVND (reference sequence). The DNA for the CDR3 is TGTGCCAGTAGTTCCCCCGTGGGAGCTTTCTTT. This encodes CASSSPVGAFF. The full variable domain, with the rest looked up from reference TRBV19 and TRBJ1-1, is DGGITQSPKYLFRKEGQNVTLSCEQNLNHDAMYWYRQDPGQGLRLIYYSQIVNDFQKGDIAEGYSVSREKKESFPLTVTSAQKNPTAFYLCASSSPVGAFFGQGTRLTVV.

The chain uses TRBV18 and TRBJ1-1; unclear D gene. Between the trimmed V and J ends, which lost 2 bases and 10 bases, there was a span of 11 bases. Per germline, CDR1 KGHSH and CDR2 LQKENI. The CDR3 runs to 12 residues. In DNA, the CDR3 is TGTGCCAGCTCACCAGAGACCGCGGGAGCTTTCTTT. Its protein product is CASSPETAGAFF.

The chain links TRBV27 to TRBJ2-7; D possibly corresponds to TRBD1 (6 bases). The CDR3 totals 13 residues. V gave up 3 bases and J gave up 5 bases, with 11 bases separating them. Germline lookup yields CDR1 MNHEY and CDR2 SMNVEV (reference sequence). CDR3 nucleotide sequence: TGTGCCAGCAGTTTTGCAGGGGTCCACGAGCAGTACTTC. This gives the protein CASSFAGVHEQYF.

The count of this clone is one. The CDR3 reads CASSYPDNYEQYF. The CDR3 nucleotides read TGTGCCAGCAGCTACCCGGACAACTACGAGCAGTACTTC. V and J are TRBV7-9 and TRBJ2-7; tentatively, D is TRBD1 (5 bases). Trimming pared 4 bases from V and 3 bases from J, leaving 10 bases between. Germline-derived CDR1 and CDR2 are SEHNR and FQNEAQ (reference sequence). This CDR3 contains 13 residues.

The chain has TRBV6-1 and TRBJ1-2, with TRBD1 matching 7 bases. The CDR3 contains 15 residues. Germline CDR1 MNHNS, CDR2 SASEGT. J lost 4 bases, V lost 2 bases, and 7 bases had no gene match. Here the CDR3 reads CASSESGTVSYGYTF. CDR3 nucleotides: TGTGCCAGCAGTGAAAGCGGGACAGTTTCCTATGGCTACACCTTC.

V usage is TRBV11-3 and J usage is TRBJ2-1, with a tentative D call TRBD2 (6 bases). CDR1 and CDR2 from the germline V gene are SGHNT and YENEEA. This CDR3 is 17 amino acids long. Trimming pared 0 bases from V and 9 bases from J, leaving 21 bases between. The CDR3 is CASSLDRWGEPVGEQFF. For the CDR3, the DNA is TGTGCCAGCAGCTTAGATCGTTGGGGGGAGCCCGTTGGTGAGCAGTTCTTC.

V and J are TRBV5-1 and TRBJ2-3; D remains ambiguous. The CDR3 sequence is 14 residues long. Trimming took 3 bases from V and 6 from J, leaving 14 bases between them. The germline V gene encodes CDR1 SGHRS and CDR2 YFSETQ. The CDR3 spells CASSSGPTPDTQYF. The CDR3 coding sequence is TGCGCCAGCAGCTCTGGACCGACCCCGGATACGCAGTATTTT.

This clone was seen once. The chain employs TRBV18 and TRBJ1-5, with a tentative D call TRBD1 (5 bases). V was cut by 0 bases and J by 2 bases, with 11 bases left in between. The CDR3 runs to 16 residues. CDR1 is KGHSH and CDR2 is LQKENI in the germline V gene. In DNA form, the CDR3 reads TGTGCCAGCTCACCACCGGGGCTATCGGGCAATCAGCCCCAGCATTTT. It is translated as CASSPPGLSGNQPQHF.

The genes are TRBV28 and TRBJ1-3; D not certain. Trimming took 7 bases from V and 4 from J, leaving 17 bases between them. This CDR3 contains 15 residues. The germline V gene has CDR1 MDHEN and CDR2 SYDVKM. The CDR3 sequence: CASTEGGGQGNTIYF. Here the CDR3 DNA reads TGTGCCAGCACCGAAGGAGGAGGGCAAGGAAACACCATATATTTT.

This clone was found once. The chain joins TRBV13 to TRBJ1-5; possibly TRBD1 for D (5 bases). Trimming removed 1 base at V and 9 bases at J, with 7 bases between. Germline V gene sequence: CDR1 PRHDT, CDR2 FYEKMQ (reference sequence). The CDR3 has 12 amino acids. CDR3 protein: CASSLVQGPQHF. The CDR3 nucleotides read TGTGCCAGCAGCTTAGTTCAGGGGCCCCAGCATTTT.

The chain uses TRBV4-1 and TRBJ2-7; 9 bases fit TRBD2. Germline V gene data show CDR1 as MGHRA and CDR2 as YSYEKL. The CDR3 spans 15 residues. J was trimmed by 8 bases and V by 2 bases; bases with no gene match: 10. The CDR3 protein is CASSQILAGGSQQYF. CDR3 sequence (DNA): TGCGCCAGCAGCCAAATACTAGCGGGTGGGTCGCAGCAGTACTTC.

In its sample, this clone was seen many times. V is TRBV19 and J is TRBJ1-5, with D possibly TRBD1 on 5 matching bases. Germline V gives CDR1 LNHDA, CDR2 SQIVND (reference sequence). V lost 1 base to trimming and J lost 7 bases, with 14 bases between them. The CDR3 length is 15 residues. The CDR3 coding sequence is TGTGCCAGTAGTATAGGGGGACTCGGGAGCCAGCCCCAGCATTTT. Amino acids: CASSIGGLGSQPQHF.

Concerning this clone: Other DNA sequences from this sample encode an identical CDR3 as well. The chain recombines TRBV9 with TRBJ2-1; 8 bases match TRBD2. V lost 3 bases, J lost 4 bases, and 6 bases stayed unmatched. CDR1 and CDR2 (germline): SGDLS, YYNGEE. The CDR3 has 15 residues. The CDR3 sequence: CASSATSGTYNEQFF. The CDR3 bases are TGTGCCAGCAGCGCAACTAGCGGAACATACAATGAGCAGTTCTTC.

The chain is built from TRBV25-1 and TRBJ2-2; 8 bases match TRBD1. V lost 8 bases, J lost 0 bases, and 11 bases stayed unmatched. The V gene's germline CDR1 is MGHDK and CDR2 SYGVNS. The CDR3 is made up of 17 amino acids. CDR3 residues: CASSRDRLLANTGELFF. The CDR3 DNA sequence: TGTGCCAGCTCCCGGGACAGGCTGTTAGCGAACACCGGGGAGCTGTTTTTT.

V is TRBV11-2 and J is TRBJ2-1; D remains unclear. V was pared by 5 bases and J by 3 bases, with 5 bases between. Per the germline V gene, CDR1 is SGHAT and CDR2 is FQNNGV. The CDR3 is 12 amino acids. The CDR3 coding sequence is TGTGCCAGCAGCCCTGTCTACAATGAGCAGTTCTTC. Protein: CASSPVYNEQFF.